A single sample is the source of the 32 T cell receptor beta chains below, sequenced in a study of shared clonotypes between healthy human individuals. Produced via immunoSEQ multiplex PCR; TCRdb's table is partial and in-frame only. In the table there are about 1.9 million clones, around 93% of which are singletons. Naive CD8 isolation took CD45RO-negative cells positively selected for CCR7 and excluded terminally differentiated effector memory CD45RA+ cells. Sequencing used naive CD8+ T cells from PBMCs. The receptors originated from a man in his late teens or twenties in good health. Some clones in this sample may be carry-over from other donors' samples.

V usage is TRBV7-8 and J usage is TRBJ2-1, with 12 positions matching TRBD2. CDR1 SGHVS and CDR2 FQNEAQ come from the germline V gene. The CDR3 extends over 17 amino acids. J lost 5 bases, V lost 5 bases, and 10 bases had no gene match. As DNA, the CDR3 is TGTGCCAGCAGCCAACGGCCAGGACTAGCGGGGAACAATGAGCAGTTCTTC. The encoded protein is CASSQRPGLAGNNEQFF.

Only one count was recorded for this clone. The rearrangement uses TRBV27 and TRBJ2-1; 8 positions match TRBD1. The germline CDR1 and CDR2 sequences are MNHEY and SMNVEV (reference sequence). With V trimmed by 1 base and J by 6 bases, 5 bases remained unmatched. This CDR3 has 15 amino acids. As DNA, the CDR3 is TGTGCCAGCAGTTTATGGCAGGGGGCCCTCAATGAGCAGTTCTTC. Protein product: CASSLWQGALNEQFF.

This chain uses TRBV29-1 with TRBJ1-1; D might be TRBD1 (5 bases). Germline V gene lookup returns CDR1 SQVTM and CDR2 ANQGSEA. The V gene lost 7 bases and the J gene lost 7 bases, with 16 bases spanning the gap. The CDR3 is made up of 12 amino acids. The CDR3: CSAWGSRLEAFF. In DNA, the CDR3 is TGCAGCGCCTGGGGGTCTCGTCTTGAAGCTTTCTTT.

This rearrangement joins TRBV7-9 to TRBJ2-5; 10 bases fit TRBD1. V shed 2 bases, J shed 4 bases, and the junction held 1 base outside the gene matches. The CDR3 runs 14 residues. Germline V gene lookup returns CDR1 SEHNR and CDR2 FQNEAQ (reference sequence). CDR3 protein: CASSLRQGAETQYF. CDR3 in DNA: TGTGCCAGCAGCTTAAGACAGGGGGCAGAGACCCAGTACTTC.

This chain links TRBV27 with TRBJ1-2, with 10 nucleotides matching TRBD1. CDR1 and CDR2 (germline): MNHEY, SMNVEV (reference sequence). The junction had 10 bases not matched to a gene; V was cut back by 2 bases and J by 4 bases. The CDR3 is made up of 17 amino acids. Here the CDR3 reads CASSLTGQGLTPYGYTF. The CDR3 nucleotides read TGTGCCAGCAGTTTAACGGGACAGGGGCTAACTCCCTATGGCTACACCTTC.

The chain employs TRBV27 and TRBJ2-7, with 8 bases identical to TRBD2. This CDR3 has 16 amino acids. Germline V lookup: CDR1 MNHEY, CDR2 SMNVEV (reference sequence). Losses at the gene ends were 6 bases for V and 3 bases for J; bases not matched to a gene: 13. The CDR3 loop reads CASSSDPGLEIYEQYF. DNA for the CDR3: TGTGCCAGCAGCTCCGACCCGGGACTAGAAATCTACGAGCAGTACTTC.

This chain joins TRBV30 and TRBJ2-1; possible D gene TRBD2, 5 bases. V gave up 8 bases and J gave up 5 bases, with 10 bases separating them. This CDR3 comprises 11 residues. The germline gives CDR1 GTSNPN, CDR2 SVGIG (reference sequence). The CDR3 loop reads CARHGDNEQFF. The CDR3 nucleotides are TGTGCCCGTCACGGGGACAATGAGCAGTTCTTC.

J is TRBJ1-5 and V is TRBV28, with TRBD1 as a possible D gene (6 bases). CDR1 is MDHEN and CDR2 is SYDVKM in the germline V gene. The CDR3 sequence is 14 residues long. With 4 bases removed from V and 7 bases from J, the gap between germline ends came to 14 bases. The CDR3 region is CASSYSGAGQPQHF. DNA of the CDR3: TGTGCCAGCAGTTACTCAGGGGCGGGGCAGCCCCAGCATTTT.

The rearrangement links TRBV27 to TRBJ1-5, with TRBD1 as a possible D gene (6 bases). Germline V gene lookup returns CDR1 MNHEY and CDR2 SMNVEV (reference sequence). The CDR3 has 15 amino acids. V was clipped by 0 bases and J by 11 bases, with 17 bases between them. For the CDR3, the DNA is TGTGCCAGCAGTTTATCAGGGGGGGGGAGTAGGGCCCAGCATTTT. Translating gives CASSLSGGGSRAQHF.

V is TRBV6-5 and J is TRBJ2-1; D remains ambiguous. Germline values: CDR1 MNHEY, CDR2 SVGAGI. V lost 5 bases to trimming and J lost 0 bases, with 8 bases between them. This CDR3 has 14 residues. CDR3 sequence: CASSQWGSYNEQFF. In DNA form, the CDR3 reads TGTGCCAGCAGTCAGTGGGGCTCCTACAATGAGCAGTTCTTC.

J is TRBJ2-5 and V is TRBV29-1; D gene unclear. The end of the DNA fits TRBJ2-7 better, so the J call may be wrong. This CDR3 comprises 11 residues. CDR1 is SQVTM and CDR2 is ANQGSEA in the germline V gene. CDR3: CSVVISYEQYF. CDR3 in DNA: TGCAGCGTTGTAATCTCCTACGAGCAGTACTTC.

The chain couples TRBV7-6 to TRBJ2-5; 8 positions agree with TRBD2. With V trimmed by 5 bases and J by 1 base, 12 bases remained unmatched. This CDR3 has 17 amino acids. Germline CDR1 is SGHVS and CDR2 is FNYEAQ. The DNA of the CDR3 is TGTGCCAGCAGCGATCCTACCCAGCGGGGGATCCAAGAGACCCAGTACTTC. This sequence encodes CASSDPTQRGIQETQYF.

The chain carries TRBV13 and TRBJ1-1; the D gene is possibly TRBD1 (5 bases). V lost 3 bases and J lost 8, with 31 bases in between. The CDR3 is 19 residues long. Germline-derived CDR1 and CDR2 are PRHDT and FYEKMQ (reference sequence). This chain's CDR3 is CASSFPNILGEGNPVEAFF. The CDR3, as DNA: TGTGCCAGCAGCTTTCCGAATATTCTAGGCGAGGGGAACCCCGTCGAAGCTTTCTTT. The complete variable domain, with remaining parts taken from reference TRBV13 and TRBJ1-1, reads AAGVIQSPRHLIKEKRETATLKCYPIPRHDTVYWYQQGPGQDPQFLISFYEKMQSDKGSIPDRFSAQQFSDYHSELNMSSLELGDSALYFCASSFPNILGEGNPVEAFFGQGTRLTVV.

The V gene is TRBV7-7, the J gene TRBJ1-1; no firm D call. The germline V gene encodes CDR1 SSHAT and CDR2 FNYEAQ (reference sequence). V lost 1 base and J lost 6, with 6 bases in between. CDR3 length equals 12 residues. CDR3 residues: CASSLDGSEAFF. The CDR3 DNA follows: TGTGCCAGCAGCTTAGATGGTTCTGAAGCTTTCTTT.

The gene calls are TRBV27 and TRBJ2-7, with 7 positions matching TRBD1. Germline lookup yields CDR1 MNHEY and CDR2 SMNVEV (reference sequence). The trim removed 6 bases at V and 4 bases at J, leaving 15 bases unmatched. This CDR3 is 16 amino acids long. For the CDR3, the DNA is TGTGCCAGCAGCTGGTTAAGTAGCCAGGGGGTGTACGAGCAGTACTTC. It codes for CASSWLSSQGVYEQYF.

V and J are TRBV7-6 and TRBJ2-2; tentative D call: TRBD2 (5 bases). From germline, CDR1 is SGHVS and CDR2 FNYEAQ. The CDR3 loop spans 15 amino acids. Trimming removed 5 bases at V and 6 bases at J, with 16 bases between. The CDR3 DNA follows: TGTGCCAGCAGCCCAGAACAGAGGGTGGCCGGGGAGCTGTTTTTT. Translation gives CASSPEQRVAGELFF.

CDR3 loop: CASSLTGDSYEQYF. The CDR3 nucleotides are TGTGCCAGCAGTTTAACTGGGGACTCCTACGAGCAGTACTTC. The chain is built from TRBV28 and TRBJ2-7; D unresolved. CDR1 is MDHEN and CDR2 is SYDVKM in the germline V gene. CDR3 length: 14 amino acids. V was pared by 2 bases and J by 0 bases, with 8 bases between.

Note on this clone: The sample contains more than one DNA sequence encoding this CDR3. The chain recombines TRBV27 with TRBJ1-2; D is ambiguous. The V end was cut by 1 base, the J end by 8 bases, with 11 bases between. The germline gives CDR1 MNHEY, CDR2 SMNVEV (reference sequence). The CDR3 has 13 amino acids. The CDR3 spells CASSLFPGNGYTF. The CDR3 bases are TGTGCCAGCAGTTTATTCCCGGGCAACGGCTACACCTTC.

The V call is TRBV29-1, the J call TRBJ2-2, with D tentatively TRBD2 (5 bases). V was clipped by 5 bases and J by 13 bases, with 14 bases between them. The germline V gene has CDR1 SQVTM and CDR2 ANQGSEA. This CDR3 contains 11 residues. The CDR3: CSVPLSAGLFF. CDR3 DNA: TGCAGCGTTCCCCTTTCCGCGGGGCTGTTTTTT.

This clone has just a few counts. The V gene is TRBV5-6, the J gene TRBJ1-5; D remains ambiguous. V gave up 1 base and J gave up 4 bases, with 6 bases separating them. CDR3 size: 13 residues. Germline loops: CDR1 SGHDT, CDR2 YYEEEE. CDR3 sequence: CASSLRMNQPQHF. As DNA, the CDR3 is TGTGCCAGCAGCTTGCGCATGAATCAGCCCCAGCATTTT.

The chain uses TRBV2 and TRBJ2-7; 7 nucleotides match TRBD1. Trimming cost V 7 bases and J 4 bases; bases outside gene matches: 19. This CDR3 is built from 17 residues. Looked up from germline, CDR1 is SNHLY and CDR2 is FYNNEI. CDR3 protein: CASIRFEGQKKNYEQYF. Here the CDR3 DNA reads TGTGCCAGCATTAGATTTGAGGGACAGAAGAAGAATTACGAGCAGTACTTC.

This chain links TRBV27 with TRBJ1-5, with D unclear. The germline V gene encodes CDR1 MNHEY and CDR2 SMNVEV (reference sequence). V dropped 5 bases and J dropped 0 bases, with 8 bases sitting between them. There are 14 residues in the CDR3. Here the CDR3 DNA reads TGTGCCAGCAGTATCAACCTTAGCAATCAGCCCCAGCATTTT. This codes for CASSINLSNQPQHF.

The chain employs TRBV9 and TRBJ2-7; D unclear. Germline loops: CDR1 SGDLS, CDR2 YYNGEE. The CDR3 runs to 15 residues. V gave up 0 bases and J gave up 1 base, with 11 bases separating them. CDR3 sequence reads: CASSVGPIGSYEQYF. CDR3 nucleotides: TGTGCCAGCAGCGTAGGACCCATAGGGTCCTACGAGCAGTACTTC.

The rearrangement uses TRBV29-1 and TRBJ2-7, with TRBD1 matching 8 bases. The V gene end was trimmed by 7 bases and the J gene end by 1 base; junction bases not matched to a gene: 9. This CDR3 comprises 14 residues. Germline CDR1 reads SQVTM; CDR2 reads ANQGSEA. CDR3 nucleotides: TGCAGCGCCGGTCGGACAGGGAGATCCTACGAGCAGTACTTC. It yields the protein CSAGRTGRSYEQYF.

The chain's CDR3 is CASTYMSVNSYNEQFF. CDR3 in DNA: TGCGCCAGCACTTATATGAGCGTTAACTCCTACAATGAGCAGTTCTTC. This sequence joins TRBV5-1 and TRBJ2-1, with D unresolved. Germline V CDR1 and CDR2: SGHRS, YFSETQ. The CDR3 loop spans 16 amino acids. Deletions cut 6 bases from V and 0 bases from J, with 16 bases between.

The chain has TRBV27 and TRBJ1-2; 7 positions agree with TRBD1. V shed 4 bases, J shed 4 bases, and the junction held 6 bases outside the gene matches. The CDR3 consists of 14 residues. CDR1 and CDR2 (germline): MNHEY, SMNVEV (reference sequence). The CDR3 sequence is CASSSVGQAYGYTF. The CDR3 DNA reads TGTGCCAGCAGTTCCGTCGGACAGGCCTATGGCTACACCTTC.

The chain combines TRBV27 with TRBJ1-5; 7 nucleotides line up with TRBD1. The CDR3 runs 16 residues. V shed 0 bases, J shed 7 bases, and the junction held 9 bases outside the gene matches. CDR1 is MNHEY, CDR2 SMNVEV, per germline (reference sequence). For the CDR3, the DNA is TGTGCCAGCAGTTTATCGAGTCGGGCAGGGGGACAGCCCCAGCATTTT. Residues: CASSLSSRAGGQPQHF.

Only one count was recorded for this clone. The same CDR3 also results from other DNA sequences found in this sample. This chain joins TRBV2 and TRBJ2-1; D unclear. This CDR3 comprises 12 residues. With 2 bases removed from V and 9 bases from J, the gap between germline ends came to 8 bases. Germline V lookup: CDR1 SNHLY, CDR2 FYNNEI. Here the CDR3 reads CASSESRVEQFF. The CDR3 coding sequence is TGTGCCAGCAGTGAATCTCGTGTTGAGCAGTTCTTC.

The chain joins TRBV11-2 to TRBJ2-7; TRBD2 aligns across 10 bases. CDR1 and CDR2 (germline): SGHAT, FQNNGV. This CDR3 region has 16 residues. The V and J ends lost 0 bases and 4 bases, in that order; junction bases with no gene match: 6. The DNA for the CDR3 is TGTGCCAGCAGCTTAGATGGCCTAGCGGGAGTGTACGAGCAGTACTTC. Translated, it gives CASSLDGLAGVYEQYF. The full variable domain, completed using reference TRBV11-2 and TRBJ2-7, is EAGVAQSPRYKIIEKRQSVAFWCNPISGHATLYWYQQILGQGPKLLIQFQNNGVVDDSQLPKDRFSAERLKGVDSTLKIQPAKLEDSAVYLCASSLDGLAGVYEQYFGPGTRLTVT.

For the CDR3, the DNA is TGTGCCAGCAGTTTCGACCCTTATAGCAATCAGCCCCAGCATTTT. Its translation: CASSFDPYSNQPQHF. This sequence joins TRBV27 and TRBJ1-5; D unclear. Trimming left V 3 bases short and J 0 bases short, with 9 bases between. This CDR3 has 15 amino acids. CDR1 MNHEY and CDR2 SMNVEV come from the germline V gene (reference sequence).

CDR3 in amino acids: CASTIGAAEPQHF. CDR3 bases: TGTGCCAGTACCATCGGGGCGGCGGAGCCCCAGCATTTT. The chain employs TRBV19 and TRBJ1-5; possibly TRBD1 for D (5 bases). The CDR3 runs to 13 residues. V was cut by 7 bases and J by 8 bases, with 15 bases left in between. Germline V CDR1 and CDR2: LNHDA, SQIVND (reference sequence).

The chain employs TRBV6-1 and TRBJ2-1, with 10 bases identical to TRBD2. With 0 bases clipped from V and 6 bases from J, the junction kept 11 bases outside the gene matches. The CDR3 length is 18 residues. The germline V gene encodes CDR1 MNHNS and CDR2 SASEGT. The CDR3 region is CASSEALPSGRAGNEQFF. DNA of the CDR3: TGTGCCAGCAGTGAAGCGCTTCCTAGCGGGAGAGCCGGCAATGAGCAGTTCTTC.